The rows below give T cell receptor beta chains drawn from one sample of a study of T cells after somatic rescue of genetic block. The protocol was immunoSEQ multiplex PCR, while the TCRdb copy is restricted to in-frame clones and leaves out a portion. The table has more than 9,000 clones, around 72% seen once. Material: peripheral blood mononuclear cells (PBMCs). The receptor set was obtained from a boy younger than 18. Both conserved end residues are part of each CDR3. Fields, in order: J gene, V gene, clone size, D gene, CDR3 protein, CDR3 DNA. D genes are given only for firm matches. Clone size is shown for a subset of rows, as once, few, many or a class of expanded clone.

J gene: TRBJ2-4
V gene: TRBV6-1
clone size: few
D gene: NA
CDR3 protein: CAISDKDIQYF
CDR3 DNA: TGTGCCATTTCGGACAAGGACATTCAGTACTTC

J gene: TRBJ1-1
V gene: TRBV29-1
clone size: few
D gene: NA
CDR3 protein: CSGGGRLNTEAFF
CDR3 DNA: TGCAGCGGGGGGGGACGGTTGAACACTGAAGCTTTCTTT

J gene: TRBJ2-1
V gene: TRBV6-5
clone size: NA
D gene: NA
CDR3 protein: CASSYSLTGHYNEQFF
CDR3 DNA: TGTGCCAGCAGTTACTCCCTAACAGGGCACTACAATGAGCAGTTCTTC

J gene: TRBJ1-1
V gene: TRBV6-6
clone size: NA
D gene: TRBD1
CDR3 protein: CASRTDRAATEAFF
CDR3 DNA: TGTGCCAGCAGGACCGACAGGGCTGCCACTGAAGCTTTCTTT

J gene: TRBJ1-2
V gene: TRBV28
clone size: NA
D gene: NA
CDR3 protein: CASSLEWATRIYGYTF
CDR3 DNA: TGTGCCAGCAGTTTGGAGTGGGCTACACGGATCTATGGCTACACCTTC

J gene: TRBJ1-1
V gene: TRBV28
clone size: NA
D gene: NA
CDR3 protein: CASSPVGEVMNTEAFF
CDR3 DNA: TGTGCCAGCAGCCCGGTAGGGGAGGTAATGAACACTGAAGCTTTCTTT

J gene: TRBJ2-2
V gene: TRBV5-7
clone size: NA
D gene: TRBD2
CDR3 protein: CASSLVGRESRTGELFF
CDR3 DNA: TGTGCCAGCAGCTTGGTAGGGCGGGAGAGTCGCACCGGGGAGCTGTTTTTT

J gene: TRBJ2-2
V gene: TRBV15
clone size: NA
D gene: NA
CDR3 protein: CATSERWDTGELFF
CDR3 DNA: TGTGCCACCAGCGAGCGGTGGGACACCGGGGAGCTGTTTTTT

J gene: TRBJ2-7
V gene: TRBV18
clone size: NA
D gene: NA
CDR3 protein: CASSFDSWGQYF
CDR3 DNA: TGTGCCAGCTCTTTCGACTCCTGGGGGCAGTACTTC

J gene: TRBJ1-6
V gene: TRBV28
clone size: NA
D gene: NA
CDR3 protein: CASSYPTFDSPLHF
CDR3 DNA: TGTGCCAGCAGTTACCCCACGTTTGATTCACCCCTCCACTTT

J gene: TRBJ2-5
V gene: TRBV14
clone size: NA
D gene: NA
CDR3 protein: CASSSQETQYF
CDR3 DNA: TGTGCCAGCAGCTCTCAAGAGACCCAGTACTTC

J gene: TRBJ1-1
V gene: TRBV20-1
clone size: few
D gene: NA
CDR3 protein: CSANTGTEAFF
CDR3 DNA: TGCAGTGCTAATACAGGCACTGAAGCTTTCTTT

J gene: TRBJ2-5
V gene: TRBV2
clone size: NA
D gene: TRBD2
CDR3 protein: CASSPTSGQETQYF
CDR3 DNA: TGTGCCAGCAGTCCCACTAGCGGGCAAGAGACCCAGTACTTC

J gene: TRBJ1-5
V gene: TRBV7-9
clone size: NA
D gene: TRBD1
CDR3 protein: CASSSGQGNQPQHF
CDR3 DNA: TGTGCCAGCAGCTCAGGACAGGGCAATCAGCCCCAGCATTTT

J gene: TRBJ2-1
V gene: TRBV7-6
clone size: NA
D gene: TRBD1
CDR3 protein: CASSLSPGGGSIEQFF
CDR3 DNA: TGTGCCAGCAGCTTATCCCCAGGGGGCGGGTCTATTGAGCAGTTCTTC

J gene: TRBJ2-3
V gene: TRBV11-3
clone size: NA
D gene: NA
CDR3 protein: CASSPGPRGPLDTQYF
CDR3 DNA: TGTGCCAGCAGCCCTGGGCCCCGGGGACCGCTAGATACGCAGTATTTT

J gene: TRBJ2-1
V gene: TRBV18
clone size: NA
D gene: TRBD2
CDR3 protein: CASSGLLAGENEQFF
CDR3 DNA: TGTGCCAGCTCTGGCCTACTAGCGGGGGAGAATGAGCAGTTCTTC

J gene: TRBJ1-5
V gene: TRBV18
clone size: NA
D gene: NA
CDR3 protein: CASSATGSGTYSNQPQHF
CDR3 DNA: TGTGCCAGCTCAGCTACAGGGTCGGGGACCTATAGCAATCAGCCCCAGCATTTT

J gene: TRBJ1-4
V gene: TRBV6-9
clone size: NA
D gene: NA
CDR3 protein: CASSSSRQATNEKLFF
CDR3 DNA: TGTGCCAGCAGTTCCTCCAGACAGGCGACTAATGAAAAACTGTTTTTT

J gene: TRBJ2-1
V gene: TRBV25-1
clone size: NA
D gene: TRBD2
CDR3 protein: CASSELSGGPYNEQFF
CDR3 DNA: TGTGCCAGCAGTGAGCTCAGCGGGGGCCCCTACAATGAGCAGTTCTTC

J gene: TRBJ2-3
V gene: TRBV7-9
clone size: NA
D gene: NA
CDR3 protein: CASSSLYRDTQYF
CDR3 DNA: TGTGCCAGCAGCTCACTTTATCGAGATACGCAGTATTTT

J gene: TRBJ1-5
V gene: TRBV5-6
clone size: once
D gene: NA
CDR3 protein: CASSFRQAHGPQHF
CDR3 DNA: TGTGCCAGCAGCTTTAGACAGGCACATGGGCCCCAGCATTTT

J gene: TRBJ2-3
V gene: TRBV10-2
clone size: NA
D gene: TRBD1
CDR3 protein: CASSESNTCDPLRAGGSTDTQYF
CDR3 DNA: TGCGCCAGCAGTGAGTCGAATACCTGCGACCCCCTGAGAGCAGGGGGAAGCACAGATACGCAGTATTTT

J gene: TRBJ2-3
V gene: TRBV28
clone size: NA
D gene: NA
CDR3 protein: CASSIQFSTDTQYF
CDR3 DNA: TGTGCCAGCAGTATACAATTCTCCACAGATACGCAGTATTTT

J gene: TRBJ1-2
V gene: TRBV10-3
clone size: NA
D gene: NA
CDR3 protein: CAISESGTGTYGYTF
CDR3 DNA: TGTGCCATCAGTGAGTCTGGTACCGGGACATATGGCTACACCTTC

J gene: TRBJ2-2
V gene: TRBV9
clone size: once
D gene: NA
CDR3 protein: CASRPQPGDTGELFF
CDR3 DNA: TGTGCCAGCAGACCCCAGCCAGGGGACACCGGGGAGCTGTTTTTT

J gene: TRBJ1-1
V gene: TRBV7-9
clone size: NA
D gene: TRBD1
CDR3 protein: CASSLTGMNTEAFF
CDR3 DNA: TGTGCCAGCAGCCTGACAGGGATGAACACTGAAGCTTTCTTT

J gene: TRBJ2-5
V gene: TRBV5-1
clone size: NA
D gene: NA
CDR3 protein: CASSSSQLLVAQYF
CDR3 DNA: TGCGCCAGCAGCTCATCCCAGCTTTTGGTCGCCCAGTACTTC

J gene: TRBJ1-3
V gene: TRBV28
clone size: NA
D gene: NA
CDR3 protein: CASSRDVARGTIYF
CDR3 DNA: TGTGCCAGCAGCCGGGACGTAGCACGAGGCACCATATATTTT

J gene: TRBJ1-1
V gene: TRBV30
clone size: NA
D gene: NA
CDR3 protein: CAWSVMDSHPTEAFF
CDR3 DNA: TGTGCCTGGAGTGTAATGGACAGCCATCCCACTGAAGCTTTCTTT

J gene: TRBJ2-3
V gene: TRBV10-3
clone size: NA
D gene: TRBD2
CDR3 protein: CAIRASGSTDTQYF
CDR3 DNA: TGTGCCATCAGGGCTAGCGGGAGCACAGATACGCAGTATTTT

J gene: TRBJ2-3
V gene: TRBV7-9
clone size: few
D gene: NA
CDR3 protein: CASSLLYADTQYF
CDR3 DNA: TGTGCCAGCAGCTTACTCTACGCGGATACGCAGTATTTT

J gene: TRBJ1-5
V gene: TRBV10-2
clone size: NA
D gene: NA
CDR3 protein: CASSEAGPLNQPQHF
CDR3 DNA: TGCGCCAGCAGTGAGGCAGGGCCTTTGAATCAGCCCCAGCATTTT

J gene: TRBJ2-3
V gene: TRBV7-3
clone size: NA
D gene: TRBD2
CDR3 protein: CASSLGLDTDTQYF
CDR3 DNA: TGTGCCAGCAGCTTGGGACTAGACACAGATACGCAGTATTTT

J gene: TRBJ1-2
V gene: TRBV6-1
clone size: NA
D gene: NA
CDR3 protein: CASSEGGWVDGYTF
CDR3 DNA: TGTGCCAGCAGTGAGGGGGGCTGGGTGGACGGCTACACCTTC

J gene: TRBJ2-5
V gene: TRBV9
clone size: NA
D gene: NA
CDR3 protein: CASSLRGGGQETQYF
CDR3 DNA: TGTGCCAGCAGCTTAAGAGGGGGGGGCCAAGAGACCCAGTACTTC

J gene: TRBJ2-2
V gene: TRBV7-2
clone size: NA
D gene: NA
CDR3 protein: CASSLVNIGELFF
CDR3 DNA: TGTGCCAGCAGCTTAGTAAATATTGGGGAGCTGTTTTTT

J gene: TRBJ2-5
V gene: TRBV6-1
clone size: NA
D gene: NA
CDR3 protein: CASSAYRAFQETQYF
CDR3 DNA: TGTGCCAGCAGTGCTTACAGGGCCTTCCAAGAGACCCAGTACTTC

J gene: TRBJ2-2
V gene: TRBV7-9
clone size: NA
D gene: NA
CDR3 protein: CASSSLGRGTNTGELFF
CDR3 DNA: TGTGCCAGCAGCTCCCTTGGTCGGGGGACGAACACCGGGGAGCTGTTTTTT

J gene: TRBJ2-1
V gene: TRBV9
clone size: NA
D gene: TRBD2
CDR3 protein: CASSVAPPGGSYNEQFF
CDR3 DNA: TGTGCCAGCAGCGTTGCCCCACCGGGGGGCTCCTACAATGAGCAGTTCTTC

J gene: TRBJ1-5
V gene: TRBV4-1
clone size: few
D gene: NA
CDR3 protein: CASSQEVSGGQPQHF
CDR3 DNA: TGCGCCAGCAGCCAAGAAGTTTCCGGCGGTCAGCCCCAGCATTTT

J gene: TRBJ1-2
V gene: TRBV10-3
clone size: once
D gene: NA
CDR3 protein: CAIRGPARDSYGYTF
CDR3 DNA: TGTGCCATCAGAGGCCCTGCAAGGGACTCCTATGGCTACACCTTC

J gene: TRBJ1-4
V gene: TRBV27
clone size: few
D gene: NA
CDR3 protein: CASRFRGGTNEKLFF
CDR3 DNA: TGTGCCAGCAGATTTCGGGGGGGAACTAATGAAAAACTGTTTTTT

J gene: TRBJ2-1
V gene: TRBV7-2
clone size: NA
D gene: NA
CDR3 protein: CASIKYGLIDEQFF
CDR3 DNA: TGTGCCAGCATCAAATACGGACTAATCGATGAGCAGTTCTTC

J gene: TRBJ2-5
V gene: TRBV5-6
clone size: NA
D gene: NA
CDR3 protein: CASSYFGVIQETQYF
CDR3 DNA: TGTGCCAGCAGCTACTTCGGGGTCATCCAAGAGACCCAGTACTTC

J gene: TRBJ2-1
V gene: TRBV7-8
clone size: NA
D gene: NA
CDR3 protein: CASSFISSEQFF
CDR3 DNA: TGTGCCAGCAGCTTTATCTCTTCGGAGCAGTTCTTC

J gene: TRBJ2-1
V gene: TRBV7-7
clone size: NA
D gene: TRBD2
CDR3 protein: CASSLALAGANEQFF
CDR3 DNA: TGTGCTAGCAGCTTAGCGCTAGCGGGAGCCAATGAGCAGTTCTTC

J gene: TRBJ1-3
V gene: TRBV5-4
clone size: NA
D gene: NA
CDR3 protein: CASSPIGGNTIYF
CDR3 DNA: TGTGCCAGCTCCCCGATTGGTGGAAACACCATATATTTT